This T cell receptor beta chain was recorded in a study of T cells after yellow fever vaccination. The V end lost 8 bases, the J end lost 9 bases, and 17 bases lay between the germline ends. The CDR3 consists of 13 residues. Germline V lookup: CDR1 ENHRY, CDR2 SYGVKD. In its sample, this clonotype was seen a few times. Its target is not known. Study-wide results and limits: There was a small share of clonotypes that showed up in both the CD4 and CD8 compartments. FACS-sorted repertoires might harbor abundant contaminating clonotypes from the bulk population. Most primary-vaccination clones reappeared after the booster (approximately 95% CD4, around 88% CD8).

Production of TCR cDNA was by 5'RACE template switching, which also added a universal primer site and UMIs. Using its own MiXCR run on the 5' RACE reads, TCRdb lists one record per CDR3 protein. The sample lists about 360,000 distinct CDR3 sequences; approximately 5.7% were seen once. The TCR sequence derives from a man aged 25 to 45 who received the YFV17D yellow fever vaccine. Sample: PBMCs, taken 5 days after the yellow fever booster vaccination. The gene calls are TRBV10-3 and TRBJ2-1; D is undetermined. CDR3 loop: CAIREPYHTEQFF. CDR3 sequence (DNA): TGTGCCATCCGAGAGCCTTACCATACTGAGCAGTTCTTC.